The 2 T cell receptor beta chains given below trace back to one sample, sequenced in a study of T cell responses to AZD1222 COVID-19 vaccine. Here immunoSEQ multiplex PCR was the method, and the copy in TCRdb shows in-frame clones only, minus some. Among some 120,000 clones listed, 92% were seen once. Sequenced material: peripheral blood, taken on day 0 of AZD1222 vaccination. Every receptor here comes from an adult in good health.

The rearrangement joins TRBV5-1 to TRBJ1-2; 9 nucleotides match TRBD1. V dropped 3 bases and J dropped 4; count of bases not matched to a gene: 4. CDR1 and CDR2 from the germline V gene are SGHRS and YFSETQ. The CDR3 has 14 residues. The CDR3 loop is CASSSGQGTYGYTF. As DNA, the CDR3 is TGCGCCAGCAGCTCCGGACAGGGGACCTATGGCTACACCTTC.

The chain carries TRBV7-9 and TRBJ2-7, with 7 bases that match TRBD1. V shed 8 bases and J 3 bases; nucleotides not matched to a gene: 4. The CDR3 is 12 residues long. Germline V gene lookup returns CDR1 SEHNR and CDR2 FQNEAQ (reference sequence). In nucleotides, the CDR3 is TGTGCCAGCGGGGGACAGATCTACGAGCAGTACTTC. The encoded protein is CASGGQIYEQYF.